The sequence of this TCR beta chain was determined in a study of blood T cell repertoires in COVID-19. Using immunoSEQ multiplex PCR, the repertoire was profiled, and TCRdb retains in-frame clones only, with some absent. The sample carries about 63,000 clones, about 80% recorded once. The sequenced material came from peripheral blood. The TCR sequence derives from a human donor in a cohort sampled during active COVID-19.

Here the CDR3 DNA reads TGCGCCAGCAGCTTTCAAGGGGCGCGTGAGACCCAGTACTTC. Residues: CASSFQGARETQYF. V is TRBV5-1 and J is TRBJ2-5, with a possible D match to TRBD1 (5 bases). Deletions cut 2 bases from V and 5 bases from J, with 13 bases between. In germline, CDR1 is SGHRS, CDR2 YFSETQ. The CDR3 is 14 amino acids.